This record looks at one T cell receptor beta chain sequence and its context. No antigen is known for it. This specimen comes from a study of shared clonotypes between healthy human individuals. Regarding the study as a whole: The study found lower generation probabilities in non-shared clonotypes than in those shared by all four donors.

Splitting of each subset's genomic DNA was done evenly across several immunoSEQ plates. Original processing notes: There were no quality scores in the junction-only immunoSEQ sequences, so filtering differed. Profiled with immunoSEQ multiplex PCR; TCRdb holds only in-frame clones, not every one. D and trimming come from the DNA, and the V and J calls and clone size come from that table. The sample lists 2 million to 2.5 million clones, around 95% occurring once. The material sequenced was naive CD4+ T cells sorted from blood. Subset meaning: CD45RA+ positively selected. This receptor was obtained from a man younger than 35 in good health.

The CDR3 is CASSGNLGLVAYEQYF. The CDR3 DNA is TGTGCCAGCAGTGGGAACTTGGGACTAGTTGCCTACGAGCAGTACTTC. The V call is TRBV2, the J call TRBJ2-7, with 8 nucleotides matching TRBD2. Losses at the gene ends were 4 bases for V and 2 bases for J; bases not matched to a gene: 10. CDR1 and CDR2 from the germline V gene are SNHLY and FYNNEI. The CDR3 loop spans 16 amino acids.